This T cell receptor beta chain was identified in a study of radiotherapy plus CTLA-4 blockade in lung cancer. Here immunoSEQ multiplex PCR was the method, and the copy in TCRdb shows in-frame clones only, minus some. The table records roughly 130,000 clones, about nine tenths of them present only once. This sequence originates from a human donor with non-small cell lung cancer that progressed on radiotherapy plus ipilimumab. Sequencing was performed on peripheral blood, taken from a patient treated with radiotherapy plus ipilimumab.

CDR3: CASTMGGPGNTIYF. Here the CDR3 DNA reads TGTGCCAGCACCATGGGGGGCCCCGGAAACACCATATATTTT. The chain employs TRBV28 and TRBJ1-3; TRBD1 might be the D (6 bases). The CDR3 loop spans 14 amino acids. Looked up from germline, CDR1 is MDHEN and CDR2 is SYDVKM. Trimming shortened V by 7 bases and J by 4 bases, and 14 bases separated the two germline ends. The variable domain in full, completed from reference TRBV28 and TRBJ1-3, reads DVKVTQSSRYLVKRTGEKVFLECVQDMDHENMFWYRQDPGLGLRLIYFSYDVKMKEKGDIPEGYSVSREKKERFSLILESASTNQTSMYLCASTMGGPGNTIYFGEGSWLTVV.